The 15 T cell receptor beta chains in this list originate from one sample, sequenced in a study of T cell responses to AZD1222 COVID-19 vaccine. Clones were read by immunoSEQ multiplex PCR, and TCRdb kept only the in-frame ones, dropping some. The table records roughly 120,000 clones, around 83% of them present only once. The material sequenced was peripheral blood, taken 28 days after the second AZD1222 dose. All receptors come from an adult who received the AZD1222 COVID-19 vaccine.

Concerning this clone: One end of the junction is discordant with germline, which a read error may explain. The V call is TRBV19, the J call TRBJ2-1; 16 nucleotides align to TRBD2. The CDR3 consists of 13 residues. The germline V gene encodes CDR1 LNHDA and CDR2 SQIVND (reference sequence). The CDR3 spells CASSAGTSGGALF. The CDR3 nucleotides read TGTGCCAGTAGTGCGGGGACTAGCGGGGGGGCCCTCTTC. Complete variable domain (other parts from reference TRBV19 and TRBJ2-1): DGGITQSPKYLFRKEGQNVTLSCEQNLNHDAMYWYRQDPGQGLRLIYYSQIVNDFQKGDIAEGYSVSREKKESFPLTVTSAQKNPTAFYLCASSAGTSGGALFGPGTRLTVL.

This chain connects TRBV3-1 (or the pseudogene TRBV3-2) to TRBJ1-1; no clear D. The V end lost 4 bases, the J end lost 1 base, and 10 bases lay between the germline ends. The CDR3 has 14 residues. Germline V gene sequence: CDR1 LGHDT, CDR2 YNNKEL (reference sequence). The CDR3 nucleotides read TGTGCCAGCAGCCTCCGGGCCGGGAACACTGAAGCTTTCTTT. This gives the protein CASSLRAGNTEAFF.

This chain uses TRBV20-1 with TRBJ1-2, with no clear D. V dropped 3 bases and J dropped 7 bases, with 9 bases sitting between them. The CDR3 totals 11 residues. Germline CDR1 reads DFQATT; CDR2 reads SNEGSKA (reference sequence). This CDR3 reads CSASRAGGYTF. Here the CDR3 DNA reads TGCAGTGCTAGCCGTGCTGGTGGCTACACCTTC.

The chain couples TRBV30 to TRBJ1-1; possibly TRBD1 for D (5 bases). Looked up from germline, CDR1 is GTSNPN and CDR2 is SVGIG (reference sequence). The V end was cut by 4 bases, the J end by 7 bases, with 13 bases between. This CDR3 comprises 12 residues. The CDR3 loop reads CAWTKGELEAFF. The DNA for the CDR3 is TGTGCCTGGACCAAAGGGGAGCTTGAAGCTTTCTTT.

V is TRBV29-1 and J is TRBJ2-3; 9 nucleotides agree with TRBD1. CDR3 length: 15 residues. From germline, CDR1 is SQVTM and CDR2 ANQGSEA. V trimming: 4 bases; J trimming: 4 bases; junction bases outside the gene matches: 9. CDR3 loop: CSVARGDRAPDTQYF. CDR3 DNA: TGCAGCGTTGCGAGGGGGGACAGGGCCCCAGATACGCAGTATTTT.

The rearrangement links TRBV20-1 to TRBJ2-5; D not certain. CDR1 DFQATT and CDR2 SNEGSKA come from the germline V gene (reference sequence). V was clipped by 5 bases and J by 3 bases, with 7 bases between them. The CDR3 contains 11 residues. CDR3 sequence: CSALTKETQYF. The CDR3 nucleotides read TGCAGTGCTTTGACAAAAGAGACCCAGTACTTC.

The rearrangement links TRBV15 to TRBJ1-5; tentative D call: TRBD1 (5 bases). The CDR3 length is 14 residues. V was pared by 5 bases and J by 4 bases, with 12 bases between. Germline CDR1 reads LNHNV; CDR2 reads YYDKDF (reference sequence). CDR3 in amino acids: CATSYRQGNQPQHF. As DNA, the CDR3 is TGTGCCACCAGCTATCGGCAGGGAAATCAGCCCCAGCATTTT.

The V and J genes are TRBV7-9 and TRBJ2-3; D not resolved. CDR3 length: 13 amino acids. From germline, CDR1 is SEHNR and CDR2 FQNEAQ (reference sequence). Trimming cost V 4 bases and J 5 bases, with 10 bases left between them. The DNA for the CDR3 is TGTGCCAGCAGCTACCTGACTGGAGATACGCAGTATTTT. This sequence encodes CASSYLTGDTQYF.

This clone counts as medium-sized. The CDR3 sequence is CASSPGQGREQYF. The DNA for the CDR3 is TGTGCCAGCTCACCAGGACAGGGGCGCGAGCAGTACTTC. This chain joins TRBV18 and TRBJ2-7; 9 bases align to TRBD1. V lost 2 bases and J lost 6; bases outside the gene matches: 2. There are 13 residues in the CDR3. Germline assignment: CDR1 KGHSH and CDR2 LQKENI.

The V and J genes are TRBV12-3 or TRBV12-4 and TRBJ1-2; D unresolved. The V end lost 2 bases, the J end lost 6 bases, and 10 bases lay between the germline ends. This CDR3 contains 13 residues. In DNA form, the CDR3 reads TGTGCCAGCAGTTTAAGGCCCTTCGATGGCTACACCTTC. Its translation is CASSLRPFDGYTF.

The V call is TRBV28, the J call TRBJ2-7, with D maybe TRBD1 (6 bases). The CDR3 is 14 residues long. Trimming left V 4 bases short and J 2 bases short, with 12 bases between. Germline CDR1 and CDR2: MDHEN and SYDVKM. The CDR3 spells CASSSGAEAYEQYF. In nucleotides, the CDR3 is TGTGCCAGCAGTTCAGGGGCGGAAGCCTACGAGCAGTACTTC.

This rearrangement joins TRBV21-1 to TRBJ2-7; the table's D call TRBD1 went unverified against the DNA. TRBV21-1 is a recognized pseudogene. The CDR3 loop spans 19 amino acids. The CDR3, as DNA: TGTGCCAGCAGCAAGACCCCCGAGACAGGATCACTTATCTCCTACGAGCAGTACTTC. Protein product: CASSKTPETGSLISYEQYF.

The genes are TRBV10-1 and TRBJ1-1; TRBD1 might be the D (5 bases). The CDR3 runs to 15 residues. The V and J ends lost 4 bases and 4 bases respectively, with 16 bases between them. CDR1 WNHNN and CDR2 SYGVQD come from the germline V gene (reference sequence). In nucleotides, the CDR3 is TGCGCCAGCAGTGGATGGGGTACGAGGGGCACTGAAGCTTTCTTT. Its translation is CASSGWGTRGTEAFF.

The chain links TRBV9 to TRBJ2-1; D perhaps matches TRBD2 (5 bases). Germline CDR1 and CDR2: SGDLS and YYNGEE. The CDR3 runs 15 residues. The ends were cut back, 1 base at V and 7 bases at J, with 15 bases in the middle. CDR3 DNA: TGTGCCAGCAGCGTATTTGTGAGCGGTGGGAATGAGCAGTTCTTC. Protein product: CASSVFVSGGNEQFF. The variable domain in full, with the rest retrieved from reference TRBV9 and TRBJ2-1, is DSGVTQTPKHLITATGQRVTLRCSPRSGDLSVYWYQQSLDQGLQFLIQYYNGEERAKGNILERFSAQQFPDLHSELNLSSLELGDSALYFCASSVFVSGGNEQFFGPGTRLTVL.

The chain carries TRBV5-1 and TRBJ2-5, with D hard to call. Trimming removed 4 bases at V and 2 bases at J, with 15 bases between. Per germline, CDR1 SGHRS and CDR2 YFSETQ. CDR3 size: 15 residues. CDR3 loop: CASSLGGNTQETQYF. In DNA, the CDR3 is TGCGCCAGCAGCCTCGGTGGGAATACTCAAGAGACCCAGTACTTC.